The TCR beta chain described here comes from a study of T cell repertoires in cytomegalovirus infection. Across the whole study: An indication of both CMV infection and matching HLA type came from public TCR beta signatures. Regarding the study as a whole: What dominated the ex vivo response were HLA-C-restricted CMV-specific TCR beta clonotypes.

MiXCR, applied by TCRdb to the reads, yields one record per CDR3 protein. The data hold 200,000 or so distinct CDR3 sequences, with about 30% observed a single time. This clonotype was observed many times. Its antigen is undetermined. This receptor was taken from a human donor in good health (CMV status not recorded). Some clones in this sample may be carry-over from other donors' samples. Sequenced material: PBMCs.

For the CDR3, the DNA is TGTGCCAGCAGTGTAAGAACCGGGCACCGCCCCCACAATGAGCAGTTCTTC. Its translation: CASSVRTGHRPHNEQFF. The rearrangement joins TRBV2 to TRBJ2-1; D is unresolved. V shed 4 bases and J shed 5 bases, with 21 bases lying between them. The CDR3 is made up of 17 amino acids. The V gene's germline CDR1 is SNHLY and CDR2 FYNNEI.